This T cell receptor (beta chain) appears in the sequencing data of a study of radiation and T cells in renal cell carcinoma. The time point: blood 2 weeks post-SBRT. Described treatment: 15 Gy SBRT to primary tumor, nephrectomy 4 weeks later. Blood was sampled at baseline, 2 weeks and 4 weeks after SBRT. This renal cell carcinoma was of the clear cell type. The study's findings and limits: In blood, top tumor clones expanded by 2 weeks, shrinking by 4.

Libraries were prepared by immunoSEQ multiplex PCR; TCRdb keeps only in-frame clonotypes and omits some of them. Seen here are tens of thousands of clones, around 85% observed once, and the top ten hold 22%. Comments on this clone: The target antigen is unknown.

Source: blood, taken from a patient whose treatment included radiotherapy and nephrectomy. The TCR originated in a woman aged 45 to 65 with renal cell carcinoma.

The CDR3 region is CASSIQGRAGHGYTF. CDR3 coding DNA: TGTGCCAGTAGTATACAAGGCAGGGCTGGTCATGGCTACACCTTC. The chain carries TRBV19 and TRBJ1-2; possible D gene TRBD1, 5 bases. Trimming stripped 2 bases from V and 6 bases from J, with 16 bases between. The V gene's germline CDR1 is LNHDA and CDR2 SQIVND (reference sequence). The CDR3 spans 15 residues.